Given below is one T cell receptor beta chain in context. The data were obtained in a study of blood T cell repertoires in COVID-19. Study details: PBMCs, B-cell-depleted T cells, or T cells provided the cDNA or gDNA that made up the material.

Seattle-derived patients entered the study during active infection and were followed longitudinally. Germline V gene lookup returns CDR1 SGHDT and CDR2 YYEEEE. There are 14 residues in the CDR3. V was pared by 1 base and J by 1 base, with 8 bases between. Original handling: Nucleated cell number was recorded as an estimate derived from reference gene primer amplification. Clones were sequenced by immunoSEQ multiplex PCR, and TCRdb holds only the in-frame ones, with some missing. V and J calls and clone size are those listed in that table; D and trimming were worked out from the DNA. The table includes 450,000 or so clones, approximately 89% detected once.

Sample: peripheral blood. The sequence was obtained from a man between 18 and 29 years old with COVID-19, enrolled during active disease. The V call is TRBV5-6, the J call TRBJ1-1; D may be TRBD1 (6 bases). CDR3 amino acids: CASSLRGQNTEAFF. The CDR3 DNA reads as TGTGCCAGCAGCTTGCGGGGACAGAACACTGAAGCTTTCTTT.